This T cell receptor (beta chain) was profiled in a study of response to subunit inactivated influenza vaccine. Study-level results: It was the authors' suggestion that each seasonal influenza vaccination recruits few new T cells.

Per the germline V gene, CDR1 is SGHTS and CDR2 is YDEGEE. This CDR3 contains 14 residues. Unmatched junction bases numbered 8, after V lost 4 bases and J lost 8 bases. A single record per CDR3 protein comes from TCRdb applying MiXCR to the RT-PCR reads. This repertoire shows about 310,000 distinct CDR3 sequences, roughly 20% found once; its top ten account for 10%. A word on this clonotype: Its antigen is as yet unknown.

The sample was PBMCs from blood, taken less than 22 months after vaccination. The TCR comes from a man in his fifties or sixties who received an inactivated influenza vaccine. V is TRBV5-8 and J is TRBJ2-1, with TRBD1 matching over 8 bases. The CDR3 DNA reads TGTGCCAGCAGCCTGAGGGACAGGTATGATGAGCAGTTCTTC. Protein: CASSLRDRYDEQFF.